This is a list of T cell receptor beta chains from one sample in a study of blood T cell repertoires in COVID-19. Produced via immunoSEQ multiplex PCR; TCRdb's table is partial and in-frame only. The table has more than 95,000 clones, 80% seen once. The sample taken for sequencing was peripheral blood. These receptors came from a human donor in a cohort sampled during active COVID-19. Each CDR3 is given with its conserved first and last residue. The order of the fields is clone size, D gene, CDR3 length, V gene, J gene, CDR3 protein, CDR3 DNA. A D gene is named only where the DNA matches it firmly. Clone size appears in some rows only: once, few, many, or a class for an expanded clone.

abundance: many
d_gene: -
len: 14
v_gene: TRBV9
j_gene: TRBJ1-1
CDR3aa: CASSPLGGVTEAFF
CDR3nt: TGTGCCAGCAGCCCTCTCGGGGGGGTTACTGAAGCTTTCTTT

abundance: few
d_gene: -
len: 14
v_gene: TRBV7-3
j_gene: TRBJ2-3
CDR3aa: CASSFGQFTDTQYF
CDR3nt: TGTGCCAGCAGCTTCGGACAGTTCACAGATACGCAGTATTTT

abundance: -
d_gene: TRBD1
len: 14
v_gene: TRBV19
j_gene: TRBJ1-1
CDR3aa: CASSASRDRVEAFF
CDR3nt: TGTGCCAGTAGTGCATCGAGGGACAGGGTAGAAGCTTTCTTT

abundance: -
d_gene: -
len: 15
v_gene: TRBV29-1
j_gene: TRBJ2-7
CDR3aa: CSVSYGVGSSYEQYF
CDR3nt: TGCAGCGTTTCCTACGGGGTCGGCTCCTCCTACGAGCAGTACTTC

abundance: -
d_gene: -
len: 16
v_gene: TRBV19
j_gene: TRBJ2-3
CDR3aa: CASSLRRHTSTDTQYF
CDR3nt: TGTGCCAGTAGTCTCCGAAGACATACGAGCACAGATACGCAGTATTTT

abundance: once
d_gene: -
len: 15
v_gene: TRBV19
j_gene: TRBJ1-4
CDR3aa: CASSIGGGLNEKLFF
CDR3nt: TGTGCCAGTAGTATAGGGGGGGGCCTCAATGAAAAACTGTTTTTT

abundance: -
d_gene: -
len: 13
v_gene: TRBV6-6
j_gene: TRBJ2-7
CDR3aa: CASSSQGFGEQYF
CDR3nt: TGTGCCAGCAGTTCCCAGGGTTTCGGTGAGCAGTACTTC

abundance: -
d_gene: -
len: 12
v_gene: TRBV19
j_gene: TRBJ1-6
CDR3aa: CATRQNNSPLHF
CDR3nt: TGTGCCACGAGACAGAATAATTCACCCCTCCACTTT

abundance: -
d_gene: TRBD2
len: 15
v_gene: TRBV18
j_gene: TRBJ2-1
CDR3aa: CASSRSGGAILEQFF
CDR3nt: TGTGCCAGCTCACGTAGCGGGGGGGCCATTCTTGAGCAGTTCTTC

abundance: once
d_gene: -
len: 15
v_gene: TRBV7-8
j_gene: TRBJ2-7
CDR3aa: CASSPRWTEAYEQYF
CDR3nt: TGTGCCAGCAGCCCCCGTTGGACAGAAGCCTACGAGCAGTACTTC

abundance: -
d_gene: -
len: 15
v_gene: TRBV7-2
j_gene: TRBJ2-1
CDR3aa: CASSLAGPTYNEQFF
CDR3nt: TGTGCCAGCAGCTTAGCGGGGCCAACCTACAATGAGCAGTTCTTC

abundance: -
d_gene: -
len: 14
v_gene: TRBV18
j_gene: TRBJ2-7
CDR3aa: CASSPAVLTYEQYF
CDR3nt: TGTGCCAGCTCACCCGCCGTACTAACTTACGAGCAGTACTTC

abundance: -
d_gene: TRBD1
len: 14
v_gene: TRBV28
j_gene: TRBJ2-7
CDR3aa: CASRTGTGSYEQYF
CDR3nt: TGTGCCAGCAGGACCGGGACAGGGTCCTACGAGCAGTACTTC

abundance: -
d_gene: TRBD1
len: 15
v_gene: TRBV7-9
j_gene: TRBJ1-2
CDR3aa: CASSLATGEYYGYTF
CDR3nt: TGTGCCAGCAGCTTAGCCACAGGGGAATACTATGGCTACACCTTC

abundance: once
d_gene: -
len: 15
v_gene: TRBV6-5
j_gene: TRBJ1-6
CDR3aa: CASSPEGGNNSPLHF
CDR3nt: TGTGCCAGCAGCCCCGAAGGAGGGAACAATTCACCCCTCCACTTT

abundance: -
d_gene: TRBD2
len: 15
v_gene: TRBV9
j_gene: TRBJ2-5
CDR3aa: CASSPRGDYQETQYF
CDR3nt: TGTGCCAGCAGCCCCCGGGGGGACTATCAAGAGACCCAGTACTTC

abundance: few
d_gene: TRBD2
len: 18
v_gene: TRBV4-3
j_gene: TRBJ2-3
CDR3aa: CASSQDPSSSSGGDTQYF
CDR3nt: TGCGCCAGCAGCCAAGATCCGTCTAGCTCTAGCGGGGGGGATACGCAGTATTTT

abundance: -
d_gene: TRBD2
len: 16
v_gene: TRBV11-2
j_gene: TRBJ2-5
CDR3aa: CASSWGLAGGEETQYF
CDR3nt: TGTGCCAGCAGCTGGGGACTAGCGGGAGGGGAAGAGACCCAGTACTTC

abundance: once
d_gene: TRBD1
len: 16
v_gene: TRBV7-3
j_gene: TRBJ2-1
CDR3aa: CASSLQGGQGFNEQFF
CDR3nt: TGTGCCAGCAGCCTCCAAGGTGGACAGGGTTTTAATGAGCAGTTCTTC

abundance: -
d_gene: TRBD1
len: 17
v_gene: TRBV18
j_gene: TRBJ2-7
CDR3aa: CASSPWGRGSHRDEQYF
CDR3nt: TGTGCCAGCTCACCATGGGGCAGGGGGAGTCATCGGGACGAGCAGTACTTC

abundance: -
d_gene: -
len: 13
v_gene: TRBV2
j_gene: TRBJ1-1
CDR3aa: CASSDGGRTEAFF
CDR3nt: TGTGCCAGCAGTGACGGGGGGCGGACTGAAGCTTTCTTT

abundance: -
d_gene: TRBD1
len: 12
v_gene: TRBV5-1
j_gene: TRBJ1-2
CDR3aa: CASSTGYDGYTF
CDR3nt: TGCGCCAGCTCGACAGGGTATGATGGCTACACCTTC

abundance: -
d_gene: TRBD1
len: 14
v_gene: TRBV7-2
j_gene: TRBJ2-7
CDR3aa: CASSSTDRGYEQYF
CDR3nt: TGTGCCAGCAGCTCAACGGACAGGGGTTACGAGCAGTACTTC

abundance: -
d_gene: -
len: 13
v_gene: TRBV7-2
j_gene: TRBJ1-1
CDR3aa: CASTIGENTEAFF
CDR3nt: TGTGCCAGCACCATAGGGGAGAACACTGAAGCTTTCTTT

abundance: -
d_gene: TRBD2
len: 16
v_gene: TRBV7-8
j_gene: TRBJ2-7
CDR3aa: CASSSRLAGASYEQYF
CDR3nt: TGTGCCAGCAGCTCACGACTAGCGGGGGCCTCCTACGAGCAGTACTTC

abundance: -
d_gene: TRBD2
len: 16
v_gene: TRBV4-3
j_gene: TRBJ2-1
CDR3aa: CASSPRGLAGGGEQFF
CDR3nt: TGCGCCAGCAGCCCCCGGGGATTAGCGGGGGGTGGTGAGCAGTTCTTC

abundance: -
d_gene: -
len: 14
v_gene: TRBV18
j_gene: TRBJ1-4
CDR3aa: CASSQGQRLEKLFF
CDR3nt: TGTGCCAGCTCACAAGGACAGAGACTTGAAAAACTGTTTTTT

abundance: -
d_gene: -
len: 14
v_gene: TRBV7-9
j_gene: TRBJ1-2
CDR3aa: CASSPQGDSGGYTF
CDR3nt: TGTGCCAGCAGCCCCCAAGGAGACTCTGGGGGCTACACCTTC

abundance: -
d_gene: -
len: 12
v_gene: TRBV11-2
j_gene: TRBJ1-2
CDR3aa: CASSLDRSGYTF
CDR3nt: TGTGCCAGCAGCCTCGACAGAAGCGGCTACACCTTC

abundance: few
d_gene: TRBD1
len: 13
v_gene: TRBV7-9
j_gene: TRBJ1-1
CDR3aa: CASSYTGDTEAFF
CDR3nt: TGTGCCAGCAGCTATACAGGGGACACTGAAGCTTTCTTT

abundance: -
d_gene: -
len: 13
v_gene: TRBV6-4
j_gene: TRBJ1-1
CDR3aa: CASRDRRGTEAFF
CDR3nt: TGTGCCAGCAGGGACAGACGGGGGACTGAAGCTTTCTTT

abundance: -
d_gene: -
len: 17
v_gene: TRBV7-6
j_gene: TRBJ2-1
CDR3aa: CASSWGGQAGSSNEQFF
CDR3nt: TGTGCCAGCAGTTGGGGGGGGCAAGCGGGGAGTTCCAATGAGCAGTTCTTC

abundance: -
d_gene: TRBD1
len: 14
v_gene: TRBV5-1
j_gene: TRBJ2-7
CDR3aa: CASRGGQGSYEQYF
CDR3nt: TGCGCCAGCAGAGGTGGACAGGGGTCCTACGAGCAGTACTTC

abundance: many
d_gene: TRBD2
len: 15
v_gene: TRBV4-1
j_gene: TRBJ2-5
CDR3aa: CASSRTSGNQETQYF
CDR3nt: TGCGCCAGCAGCCGGACTAGCGGTAACCAAGAGACCCAGTACTTC

abundance: -
d_gene: -
len: 13
v_gene: TRBV2
j_gene: TRBJ1-1
CDR3aa: CAGKTGPNTEAFF
CDR3nt: TGTGCCGGCAAAACAGGGCCGAACACTGAAGCTTTCTTT

abundance: -
d_gene: TRBD2
len: 16
v_gene: TRBV6-2/TRBV6-3
j_gene: TRBJ2-2
CDR3aa: CASSFPGSGRSGELFF
CDR3nt: TGTGCCAGCAGTTTCCCGGGTAGCGGGAGATCCGGGGAGCTGTTTTTT

abundance: -
d_gene: -
len: 14
v_gene: TRBV6-1
j_gene: TRBJ1-2
CDR3aa: CASSDDTGIGGYTF
CDR3nt: TGTGCCAGCAGTGATGATACAGGGATTGGTGGCTACACCTTC

abundance: -
d_gene: TRBD1
len: 14
v_gene: TRBV24-1
j_gene: TRBJ2-2
CDR3aa: CATRGTGNTGELFF
CDR3nt: TGTGCCACCAGGGGGACAGGGAACACCGGGGAGCTGTTTTTT

abundance: -
d_gene: TRBD1
len: 13
v_gene: TRBV28
j_gene: TRBJ2-2
CDR3aa: CATNRGSTGELFF
CDR3nt: TGTGCCACTAACAGGGGAAGTACCGGGGAGCTGTTTTTT